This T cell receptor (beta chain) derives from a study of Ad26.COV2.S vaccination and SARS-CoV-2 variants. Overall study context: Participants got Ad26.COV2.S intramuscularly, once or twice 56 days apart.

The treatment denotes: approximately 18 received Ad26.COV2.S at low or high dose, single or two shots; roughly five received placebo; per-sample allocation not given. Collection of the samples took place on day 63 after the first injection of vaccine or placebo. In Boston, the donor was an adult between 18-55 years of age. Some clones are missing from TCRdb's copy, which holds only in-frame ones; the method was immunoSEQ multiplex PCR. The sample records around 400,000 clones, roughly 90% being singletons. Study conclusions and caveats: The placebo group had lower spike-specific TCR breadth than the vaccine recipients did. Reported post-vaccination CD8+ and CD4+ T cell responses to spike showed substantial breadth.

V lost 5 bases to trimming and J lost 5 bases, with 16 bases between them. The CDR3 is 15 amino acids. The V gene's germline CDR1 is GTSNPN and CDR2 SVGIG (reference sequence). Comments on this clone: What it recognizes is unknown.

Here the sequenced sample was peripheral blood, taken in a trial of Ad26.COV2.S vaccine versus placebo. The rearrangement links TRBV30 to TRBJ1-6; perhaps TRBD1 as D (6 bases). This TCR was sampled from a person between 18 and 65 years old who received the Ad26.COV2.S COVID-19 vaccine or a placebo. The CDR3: CAWRYRGGDNSPLHF. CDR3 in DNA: TGTGCCTGGCGCTATAGAGGGGGGGATAATTCACCCCTCCACTTT.